What follows are 17 T cell receptor beta chains derived from one specimen sequenced in a study of blood T cells in healthy people across ages. Sample-barcoded 5' priming and a J-beta primer mix drove a second PCR of about 7 to 12 cycles. TCRdb itself ran the 5' RACE reads through MiXCR, one entry per CDR3 protein. The repertoire includes 710,000 or so distinct CDR3 sequences, about 24% of them detected once, and about 22% sits in the top ten. The specimen was blood. The receptors here all came from a man in his 70s in good health.

This clonotype was observed a few times. The rearrangement links TRBV6-1 to TRBJ2-3; 8 nucleotides align to TRBD2. Germline V CDR1 and CDR2: MNHNS, SASEGT. The trim removed 6 bases at V and 6 bases at J, leaving 11 bases unmatched. The CDR3 is made up of 15 amino acids. The CDR3 DNA follows: TGTGCCAGCAGCCCACGGACTAGCTGGAGGGATACGCAGTATTTT. Its protein product is CASSPRTSWRDTQYF.

A word on this clonotype: One end of the junction fails to match germline, which may point to a read error. The CDR3 is CGVEEVLVLGTDTQYF. The CDR3 DNA is TGCGGCGTTGAAGAAGTGCTAGTTCTGGGCACAGATACGCAGTATTTT. The chain uses TRBV29-1 and TRBJ2-3; D ambiguous. Per the germline V gene, CDR1 is SQVTM and CDR2 is ANQGSEA. The CDR3 is made up of 16 amino acids.

A remark on this clonotype: The CDR3 does not end in the conserved phenylalanine or tryptophan, so this is likely a read error. CDR3 amino acids: CSARDRQGLNNQPQHS. In DNA, the CDR3 is TGCAGTGCTAGAGATCGACAGGGGCTGAACAATCAGCCCCAGCATTCT. The rearrangement uses TRBV20-1 and TRBJ1-5, with 8 positions matching TRBD1. The CDR3 extends over 16 amino acids. CDR1 is DFQATT, CDR2 SNEGSKA, per germline (reference sequence). V gave up 0 bases and J gave up 3 bases; unmatched junction bases: 7.

The chain joins TRBV9 to TRBJ2-2, with 7 bases aligning to TRBD1. The length of the CDR3 is 16 residues. After removal of 4 bases from V and 0 bases from J, the junction contained 6 bases not matched to a gene. Germline assignment: CDR1 SGDLS and CDR2 YYNGEE. CDR3 bases: TGTGCCAGCAGCCCCTGGGGACAGACGAACACCGGGGAGCTGTTTTTT. Protein: CASSPWGQTNTGELFF.

The genes are TRBV5-1 and TRBJ2-4; 9 nucleotides match TRBD1. CDR1 and CDR2 (germline): SGHRS, YFSETQ. The CDR3 totals 16 residues. V shed 4 bases, J shed 1 base, and the junction held 6 bases outside the gene matches. The DNA for the CDR3 is TGCGCCAGCAGCCCACAAGGACAGGGGGCCAAAAACATTCAGTACTTC. Residues: CASSPQGQGAKNIQYF.

V and J are TRBV10-3 and TRBJ2-3; no clear D. The CDR3 runs 12 residues. Trimming pared 4 bases from V and 2 bases from J, leaving 4 bases between. Germline lookup yields CDR1 ENHRY and CDR2 SYGVKD. CDR3 amino acids: CAISGNTDTQYF. The CDR3 nucleotides read TGTGCCATCAGTGGGAACACAGATACGCAGTATTTT.

This clonotype occurred a few times. The chain is built from TRBV3-1 and TRBJ2-4, with 7 bases fitting TRBD2. Germline V CDR1 and CDR2: LGHDT, YNNKEL (reference sequence). The V gene end was trimmed by 2 bases and the J gene end by 9 bases; junction bases not matched to a gene: 4. This CDR3 comprises 13 residues. The CDR3 bases are TGTGCCAGCAGCCAACGACTAGCCGGCATTCAGTACTTC. Translation gives CASSQRLAGIQYF. Full variable domain (remainder filled in from reference TRBV3-1 and TRBJ2-4): DTAVSQTPKYLVTQMGNDKSIKCEQNLGHDTMYWYKQDSKKFLKIMFSYNNKELIINETVPNRFSPKSPDKAHLNLHINSLELGDSAVYFCASSQRLAGIQYFGAGTRLSVL.

The gene calls are TRBV29-1 and TRBJ1-4; D gene ambiguous. Germline loops: CDR1 SQVTM, CDR2 ANQGSEA. Deletions cut 6 bases from V and 8 bases from J, with 10 bases between. The CDR3 length is 11 residues. The CDR3 region has the DNA TGCAGCGTCGTAGAGGTCGAAAAACTGTTTTTT. Amino acids: CSVVEVEKLFF.

V is TRBV29-1 and J is TRBJ1-1; D is unclear. CDR3 length: 11 amino acids. The V gene lost 4 bases and the J gene lost 11 bases, with 14 bases spanning the gap. CDR1 is SQVTM, CDR2 ANQGSEA, per germline. CDR3 bases: TGCAGCGTTGCCAGCTCTAGGTTGGCTTTCTTT. As protein: CSVASSRLAFF.

The rearrangement joins TRBV3-1 to TRBJ1-2, with D unclear. This CDR3 contains 15 residues. V shed 2 bases and J shed 4 bases, with 14 bases lying between them. The germline gives CDR1 LGHDT, CDR2 YNNKEL (reference sequence). The DNA for the CDR3 is TGTGCCAGCAGCCAACGGAGACCGACGAGCTATGGCTACACCTTC. It specifies CASSQRRPTSYGYTF. Filled out from reference TRBV3-1 and TRBJ1-2, the complete variable domain reads DTAVSQTPKYLVTQMGNDKSIKCEQNLGHDTMYWYKQDSKKFLKIMFSYNNKELIINETVPNRFSPKSPDKAHLNLHINSLELGDSAVYFCASSQRRPTSYGYTFGSGTRLTVV.

This clonotype was seen a few times. The chain combines TRBV5-1 with TRBJ2-3, with a possible D match to TRBD2 (6 bases). Germline V gene data show CDR1 as SGHRS and CDR2 as YFSETQ. The V and J ends lost 0 bases and 7 bases respectively, with 18 bases between them. This CDR3 is built from 16 residues. The CDR3 spells CASSLALARDGNTQYF. CDR3 in DNA: TGCGCCAGCAGCTTGGCGCTAGCGCGAGATGGAAATACGCAGTATTTT.

The rearrangement links TRBV7-8 to TRBJ2-1; no clear D gene. The V gene lost 0 bases and the J gene lost 0 bases, with 6 bases spanning the gap. Germline assignment: CDR1 SGHVS and CDR2 FQNEAQ. The CDR3 runs 15 residues. CDR3 bases: TGTGCCAGCAGCTTAGCTTGGAGCTCCTACAATGAGCAGTTCTTC. This codes for CASSLAWSSYNEQFF.

This clonotype was detected ten times or more. The rearrangement uses TRBV3-1 and TRBJ1-1; 8 positions match TRBD1. The junction had 6 bases not matched to a gene; V was cut back by 3 bases and J by 6 bases. The CDR3 has 14 residues. Germline CDR1 reads LGHDT; CDR2 reads YNNKEL (reference sequence). CDR3: CASSHVDRGSEAFF. CDR3 bases: TGTGCCAGCAGCCACGTAGACAGGGGTTCTGAAGCTTTCTTT.

V and J are TRBV29-1 and TRBJ1-2; D gene unclear. V was trimmed by 4 bases and J by 6 bases, leaving 9 bases between them. The CDR3 loop spans 11 amino acids. CDR1 SQVTM and CDR2 ANQGSEA come from the germline V gene. CDR3 loop: CSVAGSDGYTF. The DNA of the CDR3 is TGCAGCGTTGCGGGAAGTGATGGCTACACCTTC.

As to this clonotype: An end of the junction differs from the germline gene, which may be a read error. The chain has TRBV5-1 and TRBJ2-1; no definite D call. CDR1 SGHRS and CDR2 YFSETQ come from the germline V gene. The CDR3 is made up of 13 amino acids. In nucleotides, the CDR3 is TGCGCCAGTAGCTTGATGGTCAGCAATGAGCAGTCCTTC. It yields the protein CASSLMVSNEQSF.

This clonotype was detected only a few times. The J gene is TRBJ1-4, the V gene TRBV7-3; 9 bases are shared with TRBD1. Unmatched junction bases numbered 3, after V lost 2 bases and J lost 5 bases. The CDR3 extends over 15 amino acids. Germline CDR1 is SGHTA and CDR2 is FQGTGA. The CDR3 region is CASSLHGTGNEKLFF. CDR3 nucleotides: TGTGCCAGCAGCTTACACGGGACAGGGAATGAAAAACTGTTTTTT.

This clonotype appeared a few times. This chain connects TRBV5-1 to TRBJ1-4, with no clear D. The CDR3 sequence is 14 residues long. Deletions cut 2 bases from V and 7 bases from J, with 12 bases between. Per germline, CDR1 SGHRS and CDR2 YFSETQ. The CDR3 nucleotides are TGCGCCAGCAGCTTTGACGGAGTAGCTGAAAAACTGTTTTTT. Translated: CASSFDGVAEKLFF. Full variable domain (remainder filled in from reference TRBV5-1 and TRBJ1-4): KAGVTQTPRYLIKTRGQQVTLSCSPISGHRSVSWYQQTPGQGLQFLFEYFSETQRNKGNFPGRFSGRQFSNSRSEMNVSTLELGDSALYLCASSFDGVAEKLFFGSGTQLSVL.